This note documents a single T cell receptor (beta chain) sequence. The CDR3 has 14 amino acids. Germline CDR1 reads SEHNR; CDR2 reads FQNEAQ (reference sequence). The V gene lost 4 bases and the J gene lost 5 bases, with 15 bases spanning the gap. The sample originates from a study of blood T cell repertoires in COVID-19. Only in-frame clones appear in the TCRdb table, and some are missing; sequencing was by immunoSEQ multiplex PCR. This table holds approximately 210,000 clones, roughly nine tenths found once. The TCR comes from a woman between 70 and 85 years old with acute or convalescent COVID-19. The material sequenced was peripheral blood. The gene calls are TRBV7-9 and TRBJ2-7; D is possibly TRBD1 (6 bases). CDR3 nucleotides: TGTGCCAGCAGCTCGCAGGGGTTTTTGGACGAGCAGTACTTC. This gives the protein CASSSQGFLDEQYF.